The present entry profiles one T cell receptor beta chain with its context. Antigen: not known. It was with 60 Vbeta and 13 Jbeta primers that the PCR ran. Here immunoSEQ multiplex PCR was the method, and the copy in TCRdb shows in-frame clones only, minus some. The profile shows about 150,000 clones, 78% of them singletons. This sample stems from a study of cytomegalovirus exposure and HLA in healthy donors. General study findings and limits: Researchers reported from a later analysis that most CMV-associated TCR beta chains appeared HLA-restricted. An analysis was carried out later, and it reportedly showed fewer N-insertions in an Asian-associated ancestry cluster than the approximately 680-donor mean.

The CDR3 spans 15 residues. Trimming took off 5 bases at V and 1 base at J, with 14 bases between the two ends. Germline V gives CDR1 MDHEN, CDR2 SYDVKM. Specimen: PBMCs. The source is a man aged 40-50 years in good health and CMV-seropositive. The chain uses TRBV28 and TRBJ1-1, with D maybe TRBD1 (6 bases). The CDR3: CASSVKGGRNTEAFF. The CDR3 DNA reads as TGTGCCAGCAGTGTAAAGGGGGGGCGGAACACTGAAGCTTTCTTT.